The following is a T cell receptor (beta chain) sequence with its context. The data were obtained in a study of blood T cells in healthy people across ages. For the second PCR, which ran for about 6 to 11 cycles, a sample-barcoded 5' primer and a J-beta primer mix were used. TCRdb reanalysed the 5' RACE reads using MiXCR and keeps one entry per CDR3 protein. The table includes 910,000 or so distinct CDR3 sequences, about 53% detected once. The CDR3 length is 14 residues. CDR1 is SGHKS, CDR2 YYEKEE, per germline (reference sequence). The ends lost 4 bases at V and 13 bases at J; junction bases unmatched: 13.

The sequenced material came from blood. This TCR came from a woman aged 60-75 years in good health. The rearrangement links TRBV5-5 to TRBJ2-4, with 8 bases aligning to TRBD1. This CDR3 reads CASSQTGASREQYF. CDR3 DNA sequence: TGTGCCAGCAGCCAGACAGGGGCCAGCCGGGAGCAGTACTTC.